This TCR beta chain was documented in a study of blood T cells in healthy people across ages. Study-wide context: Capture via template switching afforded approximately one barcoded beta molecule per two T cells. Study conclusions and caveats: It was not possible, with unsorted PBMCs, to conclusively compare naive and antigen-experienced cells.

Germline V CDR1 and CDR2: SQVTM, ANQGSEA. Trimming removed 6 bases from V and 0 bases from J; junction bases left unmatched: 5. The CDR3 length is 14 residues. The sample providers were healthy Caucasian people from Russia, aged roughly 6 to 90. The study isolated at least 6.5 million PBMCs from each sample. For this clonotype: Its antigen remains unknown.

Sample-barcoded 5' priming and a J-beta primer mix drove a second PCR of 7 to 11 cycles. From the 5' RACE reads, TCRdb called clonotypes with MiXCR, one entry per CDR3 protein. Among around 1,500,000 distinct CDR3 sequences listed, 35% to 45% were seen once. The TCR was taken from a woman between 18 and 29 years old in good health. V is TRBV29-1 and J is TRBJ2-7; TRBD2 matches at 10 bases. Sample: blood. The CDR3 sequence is CSVRLAGGSYEQYF. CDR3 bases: TGCAGCGTCCGACTAGCGGGCGGCTCCTACGAGCAGTACTTC.